A single sample is the source of the 18 T cell receptor beta chains below, sequenced in a study of blood T cells in healthy people across ages. A sample-barcoded 5' primer and a J-beta primer mix were used in a second PCR of roughly 6 to 11 cycles. MiXCR, applied by TCRdb to the 5' RACE reads, yields one record per CDR3 protein. The data show about 1.5 million distinct CDR3 sequences, 42% seen once. Material for sequencing was blood. The source of these receptors is a young woman in good health.

This clonotype showed up just a few times. V gene TRBV12-3 or TRBV12-4 combines with J gene TRBJ1-2, with a tentative D call TRBD1 (5 bases). This CDR3 contains 15 residues. V shed 2 bases and J shed 4 bases, with 14 bases lying between them. The chain's CDR3 is CASSLIGGDGYGYTF. The DNA for the CDR3 is TGTGCCAGCAGTTTAATTGGGGGGGATGGCTATGGCTACACCTTC.

This clonotype occurred a few times. The CDR3 nucleotides are TGCAGTGCTATGACTAGCGGAGGGACCTACGAGCAGTACTTC. Translation: CSAMTSGGTYEQYF. This sequence joins TRBV20-1 and TRBJ2-7; 9 nucleotides agree with TRBD2. This CDR3 has 14 residues. The junction had 6 bases not matched to a gene; V was cut back by 4 bases and J by 2 bases. The germline V gene has CDR1 DFQATT and CDR2 SNEGSKA (reference sequence).

The chain couples TRBV7-2 to TRBJ1-4; no reliable D call. With 5 bases removed from V and 8 bases from J, the gap between germline ends came to 15 bases. Germline-derived CDR1 and CDR2 are SGHTA and FQGNSA. The CDR3 loop spans 14 amino acids. The CDR3 coding sequence is TGTGCCAGCAGCCGAGGGAGGGCACCGGAAAAACTGTTTTTT. Protein: CASSRGRAPEKLFF. The full variable domain, rest sourced from reference TRBV7-2 and TRBJ1-4, is GAGVSQSPSNKVTEKGKDVELRCDPISGHTALYWYRQSLGQGLEFLIYFQGNSAPDKSGLPSDRFSAERTGGSVSTLTIQRTQQEDSAVYLCASSRGRAPEKLFFGSGTQLSVL.

The chain carries TRBV10-3 and TRBJ2-3; the match to TRBD2 covers 7 bases. Germline trimming cut 6 bases from V and 2 bases from J; bases unmatched to any gene: 11. Germline loops: CDR1 ENHRY, CDR2 SYGVKD. The CDR3 spans 16 residues. CDR3 sequence reads: CAISSLGEGPTDTQYF. CDR3 nucleotide sequence: TGTGCCATCAGCTCCCTTGGGGAGGGCCCCACAGATACGCAGTATTTT.

V gene TRBV20-1 combines with J gene TRBJ2-3; TRBD2 matches 13 bases. The ends lost 6 bases at V and 4 bases at J; junction bases unmatched: 1. The germline gives CDR1 DFQATT, CDR2 SNEGSKA (reference sequence). This CDR3 comprises 13 residues. The CDR3 nucleotides read TGCAGTGCCGGACTAGCGGGAGCAGATACGCAGTATTTT. It specifies CSAGLAGADTQYF.

The V gene is TRBV6-2 or TRBV6-3, the J gene TRBJ2-7; D unclear. Germline loops: CDR1 MNHEY, CDR2 SVGEGT. Trimming removed 8 bases at V and 6 bases at J, with 23 bases between. CDR3 length: 15 amino acids. CDR3 sequence: CASLGRRRSNGEQYF. CDR3 sequence (DNA): TGTGCCAGCCTGGGTCGTCGGCGCAGTAATGGCGAGCAGTACTTC.

Note on this clonotype: A much larger clonotype is one base distant, so this may be a read error. This rearrangement joins TRBV12-3 or TRBV12-4 to TRBJ2-7; no reliable D call. The V end was cut by 5 bases, the J end by 4 bases, with 9 bases between. This CDR3 comprises 12 residues. The CDR3 reads CASSPQRYEQYF. CDR3 sequence (DNA): TGTGCCAGCAGTCCCCAGAGGTACGAGCAGTACTTC.

This clonotype was found a few times. In nucleotides, the CDR3 is TGTGCCAGCAGCCCCCGGCGGGACGGCCTCGAAAAACTGTTTTTT. Translating gives CASSPRRDGLEKLFF. The V gene is TRBV9, the J gene TRBJ1-4, with D perhaps TRBD1 (5 bases). Germline V lookup: CDR1 SGDLS, CDR2 YYNGEE. The CDR3 consists of 15 residues. Deletions cut 4 bases from V and 8 bases from J, with 18 bases between.

The chain combines TRBV20-1 with TRBJ2-7; D ambiguous. Trimming stripped 5 bases from V and 2 bases from J, with 13 bases between. Germline V CDR1 and CDR2: DFQATT, SNEGSKA (reference sequence). The CDR3 length is 13 residues. The CDR3 loop is CSAFRSLPYEQYF. The DNA for the CDR3 is TGCAGTGCTTTCCGGTCCTTACCCTACGAGCAGTACTTC.

This clonotype was picked up one time. This chain links TRBV4-3 with TRBJ2-3; D is unresolved. Trimming removed 1 base from V and 1 base from J, with 9 bases in between. The germline V gene encodes CDR1 LGHNA and CDR2 YSLEER. The CDR3 totals 15 residues. The CDR3 DNA follows: TGCGCCAGCAGCCAAGCCGCGGAACGCACAGATACGCAGTATTTT. It is translated as CASSQAAERTDTQYF.

The V and J genes are TRBV12-3 or TRBV12-4 and TRBJ1-2; maybe TRBD1 (6 bases). CDR3 length equals 14 residues. V shed 2 bases and J shed 4 bases, with 11 bases lying between them. The CDR3 here is CASSLTGNSYGYTF. CDR3 nucleotides: TGTGCCAGCAGTTTAACAGGGAATAGCTATGGCTACACCTTC.

This clonotype was detected only a few times. This chain uses TRBV7-8 with TRBJ1-5; D not resolved. V was trimmed by 3 bases and J by 7 bases, leaving 13 bases between them. CDR3 length: 14 amino acids. Germline V gives CDR1 SGHVS, CDR2 FQNEAQ. CDR3 coding DNA: TGTGCCAGCAGCTTTCAGACTTTTCAGCAGCCCCAGCATTTT. It yields the protein CASSFQTFQQPQHF.

This clonotype was observed a handful of times. V is TRBV20-1 and J is TRBJ2-2; TRBD1 or TRBD2 may be the D gene (5 bases each). V lost 3 bases and J 5 bases, leaving 13 bases between the germline ends. Germline V CDR1 and CDR2: DFQATT, SNEGSKA (reference sequence). CDR3 size: 14 residues. In nucleotides, the CDR3 is TGCAGTGCTAGGGGGGATTCGTGGACCGGGGAGCTGTTTTTT. It translates to CSARGDSWTGELFF.

V and J are TRBV3-1 and TRBJ2-2; the D gene is possibly TRBD1 (6 bases). CDR1 is LGHDT, CDR2 YNNKEL, per germline (reference sequence). Trimming left V 5 bases short and J 1 base short, with 14 bases between. The length of the CDR3 is 16 residues. The CDR3 loop is CASSSRPGENTGELFF. The CDR3 region has the DNA TGTGCCAGCAGCTCGCGGCCAGGGGAGAACACCGGGGAGCTGTTTTTT. The full variable domain, its missing parts supplied by reference TRBV3-1 and TRBJ2-2, is DTAVSQTPKYLVTQMGNDKSIKCEQNLGHDTMYWYKQDSKKFLKIMFSYNNKELIINETVPNRFSPKSPDKAHLNLHINSLELGDSAVYFCASSSRPGENTGELFFGEGSRLTVL.

This chain uses TRBV5-6 with TRBJ1-2; D gene ambiguous. The V end was cut by 3 bases, the J end by 6 bases, with 9 bases between. The CDR3 consists of 12 residues. CDR1 and CDR2 (germline): SGHDT, YYEEEE. CDR3 sequence reads: CASSSLGHGYTF. In nucleotides, the CDR3 is TGTGCCAGCAGCTCTCTCGGCCATGGCTACACCTTC.

The chain carries TRBV12-3 or TRBV12-4 and TRBJ2-3; tentatively, D is TRBD1 or TRBD2 (6 bases each). The CDR3 has 13 residues. Trimming took off 5 bases at V and 7 bases at J, with 13 bases between the two ends. CDR3 nucleotide sequence: TGTGCCAGCAGTGGGGGGCGCTTGAATACGCAGTATTTT. Encoded protein: CASSGGRLNTQYF.

This clonotype was seen a handful of times. V is TRBV5-1 and J is TRBJ1-1; TRBD1 aligns across 11 bases. Germline values: CDR1 SGHRS, CDR2 YFSETQ. The CDR3 covers 14 residues. J was trimmed by 4 bases and V by 4 bases; bases with no gene match: 3. CDR3 loop: CASSGGTGGTEAFF. CDR3 nucleotides: TGCGCCAGCAGCGGGGGGACAGGGGGCACTGAAGCTTTCTTT.

The chain has TRBV6-2 or TRBV6-3 and TRBJ1-6; D remains unclear. V was trimmed by 6 bases and J by 6 bases, leaving 6 bases between them. Per the germline V gene, CDR1 is MNHEY and CDR2 is SVGEGT. The CDR3 spans 12 residues. The CDR3 protein is CASRTVNSPLHF. For the CDR3, the DNA is TGTGCCAGCAGAACGGTTAATTCACCCCTCCACTTT.